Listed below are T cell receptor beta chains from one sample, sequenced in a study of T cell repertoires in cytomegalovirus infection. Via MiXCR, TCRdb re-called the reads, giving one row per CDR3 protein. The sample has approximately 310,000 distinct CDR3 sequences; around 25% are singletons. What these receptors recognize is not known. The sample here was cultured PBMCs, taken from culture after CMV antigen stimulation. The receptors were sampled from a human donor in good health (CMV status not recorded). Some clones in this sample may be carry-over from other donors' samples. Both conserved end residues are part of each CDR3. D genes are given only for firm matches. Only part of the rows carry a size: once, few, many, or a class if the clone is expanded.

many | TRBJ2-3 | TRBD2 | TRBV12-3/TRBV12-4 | TGTGCCAGCAGTTTGCGTAGCGGGGACACAGATACGCAGTATTTT | CASSLRSGDTDTQYF
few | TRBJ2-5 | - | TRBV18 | TGTGCCAGCTCACCACCGGGACGGGGAGGAGAGACCCAGTACTTC | CASSPPGRGGETQYF
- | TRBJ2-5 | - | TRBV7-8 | TGTGCCAGCAGCCCTATGCCACAGGAACCTCAAGAGACCCAGTACTTC | CASSPMPQEPQETQYF
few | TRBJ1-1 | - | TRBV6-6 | TGTGCCAGCTCCCCAGACCACCGACAGATGAACACTGAAGCTTTCTTT | CASSPDHRQMNTEAFF
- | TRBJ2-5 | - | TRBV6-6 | TGTGCCAGCAGTTACCCTGCCTGGCAGGGTGAGACCCAGTACTTC | CASSYPAWQGETQYF
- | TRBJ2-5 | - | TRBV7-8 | TGTGCCAGCAGCTTATGGGACCAAGGCACCTGGGGGGAGACCCAGTACTTC | CASSLWDQGTWGETQYF
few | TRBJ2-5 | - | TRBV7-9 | TGTGCCAGCAGCCCGCCGCTTGAAGCAGAGACCCAGTACTTC | CASSPPLEAETQYF
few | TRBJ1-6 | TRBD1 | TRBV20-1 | TGCAGTGCTAGAGCCGGGACAGGCGATTCACCCCTCCACTTT | CSARAGTGDSPLHF
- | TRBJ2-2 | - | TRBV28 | TGTGCCAGCAGGCCGGACTACAACACCGGGGAGCTGTTTTTT | CASRPDYNTGELFF
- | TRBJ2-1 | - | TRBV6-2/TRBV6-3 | TGTGCCAGCAGTTACTCGATGGCCCGGACCCTCTCCTACAATGAGCAGTTCTTC | CASSYSMARTLSYNEQFF
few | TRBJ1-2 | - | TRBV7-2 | TGTGCCAGCAGCTTAGCCAGGGAATATGGCTACACCTTC | CASSLAREYGYTF
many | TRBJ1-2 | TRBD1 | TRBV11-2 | TGTGCCAGCACAGGACAGGGGGCGGGTATGGGCTATGGCTACACCTTC | CASTGQGAGMGYGYTF
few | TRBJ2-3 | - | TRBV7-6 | TGTGCCAGCAGCTCCAACCTTCGAGACGGCACAGATACGCAGTATTTT | CASSSNLRDGTDTQYF
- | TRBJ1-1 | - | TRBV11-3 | TGTGCCAGCAGCTTAGTCGTCAGGGTCGGTGAAGCTTTCTTT | CASSLVVRVGEAFF
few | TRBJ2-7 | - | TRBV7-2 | TGTGCCAGCAGCTTAGATCAGTTCTACGAGCAGTACTTC | CASSLDQFYEQYF
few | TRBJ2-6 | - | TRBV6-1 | TGTGCCAGTAATAACCCGTCCTCTGGGGCCAACGTCCTGACTTTC | CASNNPSSGANVLTF
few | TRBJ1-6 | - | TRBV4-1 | TGCGCCAGCCGATCTTTCAATTCACCCCTCCACTTT | CASRSFNSPLHF
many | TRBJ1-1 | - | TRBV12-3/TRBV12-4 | TGTGCCAGCAGGACAGTGAACACTGAAGCTTTCTTT | CASRTVNTEAFF
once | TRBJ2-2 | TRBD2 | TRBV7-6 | TGTGCCAGCAGACGGGACTATAACACCGGGGAGCTGTTTTTT | CASRRDYNTGELFF
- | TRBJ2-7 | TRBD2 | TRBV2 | TGTGCCAGCACCGGTCTAGCGGGAGCCCGCGAGCAGTACTTC | CASTGLAGAREQYF
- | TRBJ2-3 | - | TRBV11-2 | TGTGCCAGCAGCGTAGGGCGGATCACAGATACGCAGTATTTT | CASSVGRITDTQYF
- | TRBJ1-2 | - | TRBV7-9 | TGTGCCAGCAGTTCCCCGGCGGGGCTCGGCTACACCTTC | CASSSPAGLGYTF
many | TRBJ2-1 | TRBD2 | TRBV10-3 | TGTGCCATCAGTGGAGGGCTAGCGGGGCCCAATGAGCAGTTCTTC | CAISGGLAGPNEQFF
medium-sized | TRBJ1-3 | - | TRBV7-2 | TGTGCCAGCGGAGGCAGTGGAAACACCATATATTTT | CASGGSGNTIYF
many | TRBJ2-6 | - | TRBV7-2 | TGTGCCAGCAGCTTAGTAGCAAACTCTGGGGCCAACGTCCTGACTTTC | CASSLVANSGANVLTF
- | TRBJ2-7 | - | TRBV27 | TGTGCCAGCAGTTCCCGGACATGGTCCTACGAGCAGTACTTC | CASSSRTWSYEQYF
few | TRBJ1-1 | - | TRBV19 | TGTGCCAGTAGTATCCCAGGGGCCAACACTGAAGCTTTCTTT | CASSIPGANTEAFF
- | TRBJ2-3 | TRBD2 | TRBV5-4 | TGTGCCAGCAGCCGGACTAGCGGGTGGAAAGATACGCAGTATTTT | CASSRTSGWKDTQYF
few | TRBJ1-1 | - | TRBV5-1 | TGCGCCAGCAGCTTGCATGCAGTGATGAACACTGAAGCTTTCTTT | CASSLHAVMNTEAFF
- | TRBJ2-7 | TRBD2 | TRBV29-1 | TGCAGCGTTGAAGTGGGGTCACCTCAGCGGGGCCGTACCTACGAGCAGTACTTC | CSVEVGSPQRGRTYEQYF
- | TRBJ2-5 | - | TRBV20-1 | TGCAGTGCTAGTATGGCGCTAGAGACCCAGTACTTC | CSASMALETQYF
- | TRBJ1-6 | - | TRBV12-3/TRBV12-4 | TGTGCCAGCAGTTTGAGGGCTTCGGGTAATTCACCCCTCCACTTT | CASSLRASGNSPLHF
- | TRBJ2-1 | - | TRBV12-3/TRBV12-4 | TGTGCCAGCAGTCCCGTTGGGGATGAGCAGTTCTTC | CASSPVGDEQFF
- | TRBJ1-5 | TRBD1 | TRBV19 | TGTGCCAGTAGAACGGGACAGGTCAATCAGCCCCAGCATTTT | CASRTGQVNQPQHF
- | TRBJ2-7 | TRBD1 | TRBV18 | TGTGCCAGCTCAGCACGGCAGGGGGACGAGCAGTACTTC | CASSARQGDEQYF